The rows below give T cell receptor beta chains drawn from one sample of a study of T cell changes during pregnancy in multiple sclerosis. Using immunoSEQ multiplex PCR, the repertoire was profiled, and TCRdb retains in-frame clones only, with some absent. The data hold tens of thousands of clones, with over 80% observed a single time. This material consisted of peripheral blood, taken in the third trimester of pregnancy. The receptors here all came from a female donor in good health, enrolled as a control in a pregnancy study. The CDR3 runs from the conserved cysteine through the conserved F or W. Fields, in order: D gene, clone size, V gene, J gene, CDR3 protein, CDR3 DNA. The D gene is left open where the match is weak. The listing skips clone size in some rows; elsewhere it reads once, few, many or a size class.

D: TRBD2
size: -
V: TRBV27
J: TRBJ2-3
CDR3: CASRRTSGRDTQYF
DNA: TGTGCCAGCAGGCGGACTAGCGGTAGAGATACGCAGTATTTT

D: TRBD2
size: -
V: TRBV6-4
J: TRBJ2-1
CDR3: CASSVTIAGGLYNEQFF
DNA: TGTGCCAGCAGTGTCACTATAGCGGGAGGGCTCTACAATGAGCAGTTCTTC

D: -
size: -
V: TRBV7-8
J: TRBJ2-5
CDR3: CASSLARPGAHRETQYF
DNA: TGTGCCAGCAGCTTAGCCCGTCCAGGGGCGCACCGCGAGACCCAGTACTTC

D: -
size: -
V: TRBV11-1
J: TRBJ2-7
CDR3: CASSLGAGGAYEQYF
DNA: TGTGCCAGCAGCCTCGGCGCTGGCGGGGCATACGAGCAGTACTTC

D: TRBD2
size: -
V: TRBV2
J: TRBJ2-7
CDR3: CASSGTSGRLAYEQYF
DNA: TGTGCCAGCAGTGGGACTAGCGGGAGATTAGCCTACGAGCAGTACTTC

D: TRBD2
size: -
V: TRBV9
J: TRBJ2-7
CDR3: CASSATSQHYEQYF
DNA: TGTGCCAGCAGCGCGACTAGCCAACACTACGAGCAGTACTTC

D: TRBD1
size: once
V: TRBV5-1
J: TRBJ2-7
CDR3: CASSQGDSYEQYF
DNA: TGCGCCAGCAGCCAAGGGGACAGCTACGAGCAGTACTTC

D: -
size: once
V: TRBV12-5
J: TRBJ2-7
CDR3: CASGIATEQYF
DNA: TGTGCTAGTGGTATAGCTACGGAGCAGTACTTC

D: -
size: -
V: TRBV4-1
J: TRBJ1-5
CDR3: CASSQKLDWDNQPQHF
DNA: TGCGCCAGCAGCCAGAAACTAGACTGGGACAATCAGCCCCAGCATTTT

D: -
size: -
V: TRBV30
J: TRBJ1-5
CDR3: CAWSGYRENQPQHF
DNA: TGTGCCTGGAGTGGATACAGGGAAAATCAGCCCCAGCATTTT

D: TRBD1
size: -
V: TRBV5-1
J: TRBJ2-1
CDR3: CASSRGQGGYNEQFF
DNA: TGCGCCAGCAGTCGGGGACAGGGGGGGTACAATGAGCAGTTCTTC

D: -
size: -
V: TRBV6-5
J: TRBJ1-5
CDR3: CASSQDWSRNQPQHF
DNA: TGTGCCAGCAGCCAGGACTGGAGCCGCAATCAGCCCCAGCATTTT

D: TRBD1
size: -
V: TRBV6-5
J: TRBJ1-1
CDR3: CASRRDRGYGCIF
DNA: TGTGCCAGCAGACGCGACAGGGGCTACGGATGTATCTTT

D: -
size: once
V: TRBV4-1
J: TRBJ2-3
CDR3: CASSQAPSDTQYF
DNA: TGCGCCAGCAGCCAAGCTCCGTCAGATACGCAGTATTTT

D: -
size: -
V: TRBV18
J: TRBJ2-1
CDR3: CASSLRQDYNEQFF
DNA: TGTGCCAGCTCACTAAGACAGGACTACAATGAGCAGTTCTTC

D: -
size: -
V: TRBV25-1
J: TRBJ2-2
CDR3: CASSGVVGGELFF
DNA: TGTGCCAGCAGTGGAGTCGTTGGCGGGGAGCTGTTTTTT

D: -
size: once
V: TRBV7-9
J: TRBJ2-1
CDR3: CASSLVGSTGYNEQFF
DNA: TGTGCCAGCAGCTTAGTGGGCTCAACCGGCTACAATGAGCAGTTCTTC

D: TRBD1
size: -
V: TRBV5-1
J: TRBJ1-1
CDR3: CASSLSDRGNTEAFF
DNA: TGCGCCAGCAGCCTCTCAGACAGGGGGAACACTGAAGCTTTCTTT

D: TRBD2
size: -
V: TRBV27
J: TRBJ2-3
CDR3: CASSLLAISTDTQYF
DNA: TGTGCCAGCAGCCTACTAGCGATCAGCACAGATACGCAGTATTTT

D: TRBD2
size: -
V: TRBV5-3
J: TRBJ2-7
CDR3: CARSQSGSEPYEQYF
DNA: TGTGCCAGAAGCCAGAGCGGGAGTGAACCCTACGAGCAGTACTTC

D: TRBD1
size: -
V: TRBV11-3
J: TRBJ2-1
CDR3: CASSFTGGDEQFF
DNA: TGTGCCAGCAGCTTTACAGGGGGCGATGAGCAGTTCTTC

D: TRBD1
size: -
V: TRBV29-1
J: TRBJ1-2
CDR3: CSVAPTGGYGYTF
DNA: TGCAGCGTTGCCCCGACAGGGGGCTATGGCTACACCTTC

D: TRBD2
size: -
V: TRBV7-3
J: TRBJ2-1
CDR3: CASSLGLAETNEQFF
DNA: TGTGCCAGCAGCTTGGGACTAGCGGAGACCAATGAGCAGTTCTTC

D: TRBD2
size: -
V: TRBV10-2
J: TRBJ2-3
CDR3: CASAKTSGGARDTQYF
DNA: TGCGCCAGCGCTAAGACTAGCGGGGGGGCAAGGGATACGCAGTATTTT

D: -
size: -
V: TRBV18
J: TRBJ1-4
CDR3: CASSPRGREKLFF
DNA: TGTGCCAGCTCCCCACGGGGGAGGGAAAAACTGTTTTTT

D: TRBD2
size: -
V: TRBV10-3
J: TRBJ2-3
CDR3: CAISGGSGDFTDTQYF
DNA: TGTGCCATCAGTGGGGGTAGCGGGGACTTCACAGATACGCAGTATTTT

D: -
size: -
V: TRBV2
J: TRBJ1-2
CDR3: CASSLGQANYGYTF
DNA: TGTGCCAGCAGCCTGGGGCAGGCTAACTATGGCTACACCTTC

D: -
size: -
V: TRBV5-8
J: TRBJ2-3
CDR3: CASGQVGRTDTQYF
DNA: TGTGCCAGCGGACAAGTGGGCCGCACAGATACGCAGTATTTT

D: -
size: -
V: TRBV7-3
J: TRBJ1-1
CDR3: CASSPKGGGTEAFF
DNA: TGTGCCAGCAGCCCCAAGGGGGGGGGAACTGAAGCTTTCTTT

D: -
size: -
V: TRBV5-1
J: TRBJ2-7
CDR3: CASSPGGFTYEQYF
DNA: TGCGCCAGCAGTCCGGGGGGCTTTACCTACGAGCAGTACTTC

D: -
size: -
V: TRBV27
J: TRBJ2-1
CDR3: CASSLVLDVASEQFF
DNA: TGTGCCAGCAGTTTAGTACTAGATGTAGCATCTGAGCAGTTCTTC

D: -
size: -
V: TRBV30
J: TRBJ1-1
CDR3: CAWSVLSEAFF
DNA: TGTGCCTGGAGTGTACTCTCTGAAGCTTTCTTT